The 10 T cell receptor beta chains in this list originate from one sample, sequenced in a study of blood T cell repertoires in COVID-19. Using immunoSEQ multiplex PCR, the repertoire was profiled, and TCRdb retains in-frame clones only, with some absent. The repertoire consists of 300,000 to 400,000 clones, with 80% to 90% occurring once and the leading ten covering roughly 6%. The sequencing input was peripheral blood. The receptors were sampled from a woman aged 45 to 65 with COVID-19, enrolled during active disease.

The CDR3 region is CASSEPRTSGRGETQYF. DNA of the CDR3: TGTGCCAGCAGTGAACCCCGGACTAGCGGGAGAGGCGAGACCCAGTACTTC. The chain links TRBV6-1 to TRBJ2-5, with 13 nucleotides matching TRBD2. J was trimmed by 5 bases and V by 2 bases; bases with no gene match: 8. Germline CDR1 MNHNS, CDR2 SASEGT. The CDR3 has 17 residues.

The rearrangement links TRBV19 to TRBJ2-2; 7 nucleotides match TRBD2. This CDR3 region has 12 residues. In germline, CDR1 is LNHDA, CDR2 SQIVND (reference sequence). The CDR3 DNA is TGTGCGGCGGGAGCGGATACCGGGGAGCTGTTTTTT. Encoded protein: CAAGADTGELFF.

The chain recombines TRBV7-2 with TRBJ2-5; a weak D match, TRBD1 (8 bases). The CDR3 spans 16 residues. Germline V lookup: CDR1 SGHTA, CDR2 FQGNSA. The V and J ends lost 5 bases and 2 bases respectively, with 18 bases between them. CDR3 sequence reads: CASSQSGGGGQETQYF. DNA for the CDR3: TGTGCCAGCAGCCAATCAGGGGGCGGGGGTCAAGAGACCCAGTACTTC.

The CDR3 bases are TGTGCCAGCACCCTACGGGGGGGTTACGGGGACACCGGGGAGCTGTTTTTT. It translates to CASTLRGGYGDTGELFF. The chain uses TRBV27 and TRBJ2-2; 8 nucleotides line up with TRBD2. Germline CDR1 and CDR2: MNHEY and SMNVEV (reference sequence). The CDR3 is 17 amino acids. J lost 3 bases, V lost 7 bases, and 13 bases had no gene match.

The rearrangement uses TRBV9 and TRBJ2-7, with 9 bases aligning to TRBD1. Trimming took 2 bases from V and 6 from J; bases not matched to a gene: 6. CDR3 length equals 14 residues. Germline V lookup: CDR1 SGDLS, CDR2 YYNGEE. The CDR3 DNA reads TGTGCCAGCAGCGTCGGGACAGGGAGTTTCGAGCAGTACTTC. Translating gives CASSVGTGSFEQYF.

The chain links TRBV5-1 to TRBJ1-2; TRBD1 matches at 7 bases. The CDR3 covers 14 residues. Trimming took 4 bases from V and 8 from J; bases not matched to a gene: 11. Germline CDR1 and CDR2: SGHRS and YFSETQ. The CDR3 region has the DNA TGCGCCAGCAGCGGGGACAGTCTTACTTGGGGCTACACCTTC. It yields the protein CASSGDSLTWGYTF.

The chain has TRBV30 and TRBJ2-7; a possible D gene is TRBD2 (6 bases). The V end lost 3 bases, the J end lost 6 bases, and 12 bases lay between the germline ends. Looked up from germline, CDR1 is GTSNPN and CDR2 is SVGIG (reference sequence). CDR3 length equals 12 residues. CDR3 nucleotides: TGTGCCTGGAGCCGAGCGGGCTCCGAGCAGTACTTC. Encoded protein: CAWSRAGSEQYF.

This clone was observed a single time. V is TRBV6-2 or TRBV6-3 and J is TRBJ2-1; 12 bases are a match to TRBD2. Germline-derived CDR1 and CDR2 are MNHEY and SVGEGT. V was clipped by 6 bases and J by 6 bases; unmatched bases: 3. The CDR3 length is 14 residues. Here the CDR3 reads CASSLAGGLNEQFF. CDR3 in DNA: TGTGCCAGCAGCCTAGCGGGAGGGCTCAATGAGCAGTTCTTC.

This chain links TRBV7-3 with TRBJ1-1; the match to TRBD1 covers 7 bases. The CDR3 totals 15 residues. Trimming cost V 6 bases and J 1 base; bases outside gene matches: 8. The germline V gene encodes CDR1 SGHTA and CDR2 FQGTGA. CDR3 residues: CASSPTGNKNTEAFF. The CDR3 region has the DNA TGTGCCAGCAGTCCGACAGGGAACAAGAACACTGAAGCTTTCTTT.

This clone was observed a handful of times. J is TRBJ2-2 and V is TRBV24-1; no reliable D call. This CDR3 is 15 amino acids long. The V and J ends lost 3 bases and 5 bases respectively, with 12 bases between them. Looked up from germline, CDR1 is KGHDR and CDR2 is SFDVKD. The CDR3 loop is CATSDPLRQTGELFF. In DNA form, the CDR3 reads TGTGCCACCAGTGATCCCCTTAGACAAACCGGGGAGCTGTTTTTT.